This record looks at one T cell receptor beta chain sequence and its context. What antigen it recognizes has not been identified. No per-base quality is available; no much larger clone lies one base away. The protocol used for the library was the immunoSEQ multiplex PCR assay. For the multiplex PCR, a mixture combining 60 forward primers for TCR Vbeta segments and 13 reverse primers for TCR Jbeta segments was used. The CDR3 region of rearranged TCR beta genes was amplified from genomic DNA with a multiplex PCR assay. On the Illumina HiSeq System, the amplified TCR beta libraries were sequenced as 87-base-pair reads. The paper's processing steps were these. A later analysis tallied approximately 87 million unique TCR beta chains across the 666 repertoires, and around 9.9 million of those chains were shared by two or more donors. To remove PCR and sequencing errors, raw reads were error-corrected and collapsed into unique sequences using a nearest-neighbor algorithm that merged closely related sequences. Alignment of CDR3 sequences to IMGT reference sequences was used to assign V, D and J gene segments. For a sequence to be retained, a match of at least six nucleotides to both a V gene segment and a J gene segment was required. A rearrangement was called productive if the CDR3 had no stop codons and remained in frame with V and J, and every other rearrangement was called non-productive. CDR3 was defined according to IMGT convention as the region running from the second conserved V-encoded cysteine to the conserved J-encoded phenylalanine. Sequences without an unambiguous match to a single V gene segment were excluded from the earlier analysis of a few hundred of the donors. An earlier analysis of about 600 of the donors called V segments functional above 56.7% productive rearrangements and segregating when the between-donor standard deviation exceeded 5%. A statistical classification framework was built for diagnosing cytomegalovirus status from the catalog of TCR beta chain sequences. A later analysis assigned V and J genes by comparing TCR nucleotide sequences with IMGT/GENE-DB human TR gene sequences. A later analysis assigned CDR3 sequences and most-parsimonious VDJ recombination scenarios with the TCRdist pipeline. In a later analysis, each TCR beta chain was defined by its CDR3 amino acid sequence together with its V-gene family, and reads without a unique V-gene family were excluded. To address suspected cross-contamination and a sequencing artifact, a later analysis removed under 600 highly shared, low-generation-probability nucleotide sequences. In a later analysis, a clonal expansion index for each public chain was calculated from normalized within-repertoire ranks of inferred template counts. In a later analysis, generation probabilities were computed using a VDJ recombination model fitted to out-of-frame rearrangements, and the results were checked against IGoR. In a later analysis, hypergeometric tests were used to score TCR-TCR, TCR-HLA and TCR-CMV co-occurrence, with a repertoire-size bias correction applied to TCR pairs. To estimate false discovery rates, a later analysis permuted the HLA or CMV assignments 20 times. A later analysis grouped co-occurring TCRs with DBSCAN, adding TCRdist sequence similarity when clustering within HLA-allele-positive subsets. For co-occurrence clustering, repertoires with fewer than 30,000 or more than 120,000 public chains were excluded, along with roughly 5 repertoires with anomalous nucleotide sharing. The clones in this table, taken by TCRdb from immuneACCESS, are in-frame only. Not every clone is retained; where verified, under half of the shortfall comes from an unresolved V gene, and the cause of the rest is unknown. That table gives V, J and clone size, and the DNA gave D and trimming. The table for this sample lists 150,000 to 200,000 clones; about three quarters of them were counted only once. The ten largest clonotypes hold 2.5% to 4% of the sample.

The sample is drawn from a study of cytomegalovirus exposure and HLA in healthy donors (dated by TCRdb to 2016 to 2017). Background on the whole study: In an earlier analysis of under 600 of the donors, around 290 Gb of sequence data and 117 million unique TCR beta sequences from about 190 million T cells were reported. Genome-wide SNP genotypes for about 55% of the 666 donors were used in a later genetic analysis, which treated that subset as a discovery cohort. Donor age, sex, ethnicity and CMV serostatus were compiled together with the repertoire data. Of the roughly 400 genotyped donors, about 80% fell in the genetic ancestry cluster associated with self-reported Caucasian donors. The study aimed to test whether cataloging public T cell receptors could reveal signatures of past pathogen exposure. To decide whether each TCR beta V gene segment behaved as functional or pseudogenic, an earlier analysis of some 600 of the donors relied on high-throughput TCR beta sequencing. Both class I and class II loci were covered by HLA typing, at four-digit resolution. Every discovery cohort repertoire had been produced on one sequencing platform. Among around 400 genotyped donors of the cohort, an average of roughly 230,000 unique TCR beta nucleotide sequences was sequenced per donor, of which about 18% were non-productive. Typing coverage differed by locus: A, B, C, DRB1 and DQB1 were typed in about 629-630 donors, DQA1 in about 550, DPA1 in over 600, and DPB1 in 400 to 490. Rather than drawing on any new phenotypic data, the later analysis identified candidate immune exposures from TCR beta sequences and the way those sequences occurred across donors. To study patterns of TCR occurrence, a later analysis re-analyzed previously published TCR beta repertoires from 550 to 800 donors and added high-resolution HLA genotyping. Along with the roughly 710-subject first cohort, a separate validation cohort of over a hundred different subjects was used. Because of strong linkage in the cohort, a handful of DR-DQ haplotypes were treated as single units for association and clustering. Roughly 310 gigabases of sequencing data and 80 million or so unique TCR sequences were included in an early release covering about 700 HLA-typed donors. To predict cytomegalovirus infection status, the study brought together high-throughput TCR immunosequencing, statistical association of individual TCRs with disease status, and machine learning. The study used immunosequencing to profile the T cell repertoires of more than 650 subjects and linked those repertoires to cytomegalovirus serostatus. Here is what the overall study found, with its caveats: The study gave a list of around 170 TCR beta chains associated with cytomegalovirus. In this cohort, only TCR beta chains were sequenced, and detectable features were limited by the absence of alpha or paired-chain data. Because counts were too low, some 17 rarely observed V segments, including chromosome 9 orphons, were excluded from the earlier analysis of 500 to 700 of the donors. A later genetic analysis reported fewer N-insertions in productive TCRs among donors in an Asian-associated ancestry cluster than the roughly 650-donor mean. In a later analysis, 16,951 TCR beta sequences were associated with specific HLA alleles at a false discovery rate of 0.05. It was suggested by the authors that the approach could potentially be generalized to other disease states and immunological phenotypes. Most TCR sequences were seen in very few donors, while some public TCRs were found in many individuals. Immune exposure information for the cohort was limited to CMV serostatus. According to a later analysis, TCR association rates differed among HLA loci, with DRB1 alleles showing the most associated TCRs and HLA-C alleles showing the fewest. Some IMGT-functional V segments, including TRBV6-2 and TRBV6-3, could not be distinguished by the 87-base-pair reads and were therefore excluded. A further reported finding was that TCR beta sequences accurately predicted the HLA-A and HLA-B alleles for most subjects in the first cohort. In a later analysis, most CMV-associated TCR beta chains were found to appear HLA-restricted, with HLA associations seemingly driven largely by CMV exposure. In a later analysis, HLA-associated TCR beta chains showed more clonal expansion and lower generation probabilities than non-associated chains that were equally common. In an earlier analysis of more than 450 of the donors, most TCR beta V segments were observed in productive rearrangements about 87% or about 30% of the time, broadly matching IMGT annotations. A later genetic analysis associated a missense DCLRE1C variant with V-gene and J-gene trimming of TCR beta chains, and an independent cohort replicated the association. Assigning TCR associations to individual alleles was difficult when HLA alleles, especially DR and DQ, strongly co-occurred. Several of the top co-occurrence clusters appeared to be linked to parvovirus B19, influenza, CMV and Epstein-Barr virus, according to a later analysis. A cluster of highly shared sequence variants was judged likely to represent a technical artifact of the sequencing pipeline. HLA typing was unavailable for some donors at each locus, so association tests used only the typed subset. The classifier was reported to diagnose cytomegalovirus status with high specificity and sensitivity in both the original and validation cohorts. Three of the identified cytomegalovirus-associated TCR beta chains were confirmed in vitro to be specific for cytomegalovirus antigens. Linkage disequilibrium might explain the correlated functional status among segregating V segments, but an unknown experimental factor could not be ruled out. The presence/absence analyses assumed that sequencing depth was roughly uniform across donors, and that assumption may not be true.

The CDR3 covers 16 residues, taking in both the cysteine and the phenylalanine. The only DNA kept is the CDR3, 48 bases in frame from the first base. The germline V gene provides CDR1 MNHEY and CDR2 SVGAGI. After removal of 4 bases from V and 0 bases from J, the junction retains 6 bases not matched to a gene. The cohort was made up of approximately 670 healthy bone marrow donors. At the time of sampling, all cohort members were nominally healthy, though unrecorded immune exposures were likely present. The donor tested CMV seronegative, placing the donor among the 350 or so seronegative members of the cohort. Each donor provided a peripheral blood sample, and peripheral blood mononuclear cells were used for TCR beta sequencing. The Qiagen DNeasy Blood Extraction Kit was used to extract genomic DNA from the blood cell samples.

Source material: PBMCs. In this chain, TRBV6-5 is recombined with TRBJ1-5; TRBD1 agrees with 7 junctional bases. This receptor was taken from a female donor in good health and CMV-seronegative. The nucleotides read TGTGCCAGCAGTTCCGACAGGGCCTATAGCAATCAGCCCCAGCATTTT. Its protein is CASSSDRAYSNQPQHF.